Shown below are 30 T cell receptor beta chains from a single sample sequenced in a study of T-cell reconstitution after alpha-beta-depleted transplantation in children. During its preparation, the TCRbeta library received unique molecular identifiers. From the PCR reads, TCRdb called clonotypes with MiXCR, one entry per CDR3 protein. This sample has approximately 47,000 distinct CDR3 sequences, with roughly 50% found just once. The source was peripheral blood, collected before TCRalphabeta/CD19-depleted stem cell transplant. These TCRs come from a boy younger than two with SCID, due to receive a stem cell transplant.

This chain connects TRBV28 to TRBJ1-5; 7 bases match TRBD1. Germline loops: CDR1 MDHEN, CDR2 SYDVKM. J gave up 7 bases and V 8 bases, and 14 bases lay outside the gene matches. The CDR3 is made up of 15 amino acids. The CDR3 is CASRRQGGYEQPQHF. CDR3 sequence (DNA): TGTGCCAGCCGGCGACAGGGAGGGTATGAACAGCCCCAGCATTTT.

V gene TRBV27 combines with J gene TRBJ1-1; D remains unclear. This CDR3 comprises 14 residues. The ends were cut back, 5 bases at V and 1 base at J, with 11 bases in the middle. Germline V gene data show CDR1 as MNHEY and CDR2 as SMNVEV (reference sequence). Here the CDR3 DNA reads TGTGCCAGCAGTGCCGCCGGGAGGAACACTGAAGCTTTCTTT. It is translated as CASSAAGRNTEAFF.

This clonotype has just one count. This chain joins TRBV7-2 and TRBJ2-1; 13 positions match TRBD2. J gave up 2 bases and V 3 bases, and 19 bases lay outside the gene matches. Germline assignment: CDR1 SGHTA and CDR2 FQGNSA. The CDR3 covers 22 residues. As DNA, the CDR3 is TGTGCCAGCAGCTTTCGATCCCAGACTAGCGGGGGGCGCCCTCCGGCCTACAATGAGCAGTTCTTC. As protein: CASSFRSQTSGGRPPAYNEQFF.

This clonotype was found once. The chain couples TRBV5-1 to TRBJ2-1; 10 bases line up with TRBD1. V shed 6 bases, J shed 4 bases, and the junction held 10 bases outside the gene matches. Germline V gives CDR1 SGHRS, CDR2 YFSETQ. This CDR3 contains 16 residues. CDR3 nucleotides: TGCGCCAGCAAACCGGAGGGGACAGGGGCTTACAATGAGCAGTTCTTC. Translated, it gives CASKPEGTGAYNEQFF.

As DNA, the CDR3 is TGCAGTTACAACGAGGTCAACACAGATACGCAGTATTTT. Translation: CSYNEVNTDTQYF. The V call is TRBV29-1, the J call TRBJ2-3; D uncertain. The CDR3 has 13 residues. Germline V gives CDR1 SQVTM, CDR2 ANQGSEA.

This clonotype was seen many times. The rearrangement links TRBV7-2 to TRBJ2-7, with 9 bases that match TRBD2. Trimming at V came to 3 bases and at J to 2 bases, leaving 11 bases not matched to a gene. Per the germline V gene, CDR1 is SGHTA and CDR2 is FQGNSA. CDR3 length equals 17 residues. The CDR3 region is CASSFSGVAGVPYEQYF. Written as DNA, the CDR3 is TGTGCCAGCAGCTTCTCAGGGGTAGCGGGGGTTCCCTACGAGCAGTACTTC.

This rearrangement joins TRBV5-6 to TRBJ1-2; D gene ambiguous. The CDR3 runs 15 residues. Germline lookup yields CDR1 SGHDT and CDR2 YYEEEE. Trimming shortened V by 4 bases and J by 4 bases, and 17 bases separated the two germline ends. The CDR3 spells CASSPNLAVSYGYTF. The CDR3 bases are TGTGCCAGCAGCCCTAACCTCGCGGTGAGCTATGGCTACACCTTC.

V is TRBV5-6 and J is TRBJ2-3; 7 bases match TRBD2. CDR1 is SGHDT, CDR2 YYEEEE, per germline. V dropped 4 bases and J dropped 4; count of bases not matched to a gene: 6. CDR3 length: 14 residues. The CDR3 DNA sequence: TGTGCCAGCAGCCCGAGGGGAGGGGCAGATACGCAGTATTTT. Protein product: CASSPRGGADTQYF.

The V call is TRBV5-1, the J call TRBJ2-3; 8 bases line up with TRBD2. The CDR3 spans 14 residues. V shed 3 bases, J shed 7 bases, and the junction held 7 bases outside the gene matches. CDR1 and CDR2 from the germline V gene are SGHRS and YFSETQ. The DNA for the CDR3 is TGCGCCAGCAGCTCGGGACTAGTCCTAAATACGCAGTATTTT. As protein: CASSSGLVLNTQYF.

The table lists this clonotype with a few counts. This sequence joins TRBV5-1 and TRBJ2-3, with 7 bases aligning to TRBD2. The V gene end was trimmed by 0 bases and the J gene end by 4 bases; junction bases not matched to a gene: 8. Germline CDR1 SGHRS, CDR2 YFSETQ. This CDR3 comprises 16 residues. The CDR3 coding sequence is TGCGCCAGCAGCTTGGCTGGACGGGGGGATTCAGATACGCAGTATTTT. Residues: CASSLAGRGDSDTQYF.

This clonotype appeared a few times. The genes are TRBV6-4 and TRBJ2-3; 7 nucleotides agree with TRBD2. After removal of 5 bases from V and 3 bases from J, the junction contained 5 bases not matched to a gene. There are 14 residues in the CDR3. Germline-derived CDR1 and CDR2 are MRHNA and SNTAGT. CDR3 sequence reads: CASSPTGGTDTQYF. The CDR3, as DNA: TGTGCCAGCAGTCCAACCGGGGGGACAGATACGCAGTATTTT.

This clonotype was counted only a few times. The gene calls are TRBV2 and TRBJ1-3; tentative D call: TRBD1 (5 bases). V was clipped by 7 bases and J by 4 bases, with 14 bases between them. This CDR3 is 14 amino acids long. The germline gives CDR1 SNHLY, CDR2 FYNNEI. The CDR3 loop reads CASTSDKEGNTIYF. For the CDR3, the DNA is TGTGCCAGCACCTCGGACAAGGAGGGAAACACCATATATTTT. Together with reference TRBV2 and TRBJ1-3, the CDR3 gives the full variable domain: EPEVTQTPSHQVTQMGQEVILRCVPISNHLYFYWYRQILGQKVEFLVSFYNNEISEKSEIFDDQFSVERPDGSNFTLKIRSTKLEDSAMYFCASTSDKEGNTIYFGEGSWLTVV.

The V and J genes are TRBV20-1 and TRBJ1-1; TRBD1 aligns across 8 bases. The CDR3 runs to 14 residues. The J segment lost 6 bases and the V segment lost 6 bases, leaving 12 bases of the junction unmatched. Germline values: CDR1 DFQATT, CDR2 SNEGSKA (reference sequence). CDR3 DNA: TGCAGTGCCCAGACAGGGGACATGGGGCCTGAAGCTTTCTTT. Its protein product is CSAQTGDMGPEAFF.

This clonotype was picked up many times. The V and J genes are TRBV5-1 and TRBJ1-1; D uncertain. This CDR3 region has 12 residues. The germline V gene encodes CDR1 SGHRS and CDR2 YFSETQ. The V end was cut by 5 bases, the J end by 2 bases, with 7 bases between. The CDR3 sequence: CASRRSNTEAFF. In DNA form, the CDR3 reads TGCGCCAGCAGAAGATCAAACACTGAAGCTTTCTTT.

V gene TRBV3-1 combines with J gene TRBJ2-7; D remains unclear. Germline V gene lookup returns CDR1 LGHDT and CDR2 YNNKEL (reference sequence). V lost 4 bases and J lost 3, with 10 bases in between. The CDR3 is 13 residues long. The CDR3, as DNA: TGTGCCAGCAGCCGCAGGCAACTCTACGAGCAGTACTTC. Its protein is CASSRRQLYEQYF.

CDR3 bases: TGTGCCAGCAGCTTGGGACTAGCGGGAGAGGGGGCCAACGTCCTGACTTTC. Translated, it gives CASSLGLAGEGANVLTF. The chain combines TRBV5-5 with TRBJ2-6; TRBD2 aligns across 12 bases. Germline values: CDR1 SGHKS, CDR2 YYEKEE (reference sequence). V gave up 0 bases and J gave up 4 bases; unmatched junction bases: 2. CDR3 length: 17 amino acids.

This chain connects TRBV5-6 to TRBJ2-7, with a possible D match to TRBD1 (6 bases). The germline V gene encodes CDR1 SGHDT and CDR2 YYEEEE. The CDR3 totals 18 residues. V dropped 0 bases and J dropped 2 bases, with 21 bases sitting between them. The CDR3 is CASSLAFSGQKTTYEQYF. The CDR3 DNA follows: TGTGCCAGCAGCTTGGCCTTCTCCGGACAGAAGACCACCTACGAGCAGTACTTC. Combining the CDR3 with reference TRBV5-6 and TRBJ2-7 gives the whole variable domain DAGVTQSPTHLIKTRGQQVTLRCSPKSGHDTVSWYQQALGQGPQFIFQYYEEEERQRGNFPDRFSGHQFPNYSSELNVNALLLGDSALYLCASSLAFSGQKTTYEQYFGPGTRLTVT.

This clonotype has more than one count but fewer than ten. The chain has TRBV20-1 and TRBJ2-1; D possibly corresponds to TRBD1 (5 bases). The CDR3 has 17 residues. The V end lost 1 base, the J end lost 4 bases, and 20 bases lay between the germline ends. Germline CDR1 DFQATT, CDR2 SNEGSKA (reference sequence). In nucleotides, the CDR3 is TGCAGTGCTAGAGCCTCCTTACCAGACAGACAATACAATGAGCAGTTCTTC. Translation gives CSARASLPDRQYNEQFF.

This clonotype came up many times. The V and J genes are TRBV6-1 and TRBJ2-7, with D unclear. The CDR3 runs to 13 residues. V gave up 4 bases and J gave up 5 bases, with 12 bases separating them. Germline V gene sequence: CDR1 MNHNS, CDR2 SASEGT. CDR3 DNA: TGTGCCAGCAGTGCCTCAGGCGTAGACGAGCAGTACTTC. Amino acids: CASSASGVDEQYF.

As regards this clonotype: At one end the junction does not follow the germline gene, possibly because of a read error. This rearrangement joins TRBV12-3 or TRBV12-4 to TRBJ2-3, with a weak D call TRBD2 (6 bases). The CDR3 runs 19 residues. This CDR3 reads CACSSLGGNTPGDLTTQYF. In nucleotides, the CDR3 is TGTGCCTGCAGTTCACTTGGGGGAAATACGCCGGGGGATTTGACTACGCAGTATTTT.

The chain joins TRBV9 to TRBJ2-1; D not resolved. Deletions cut 0 bases from V and 2 bases from J, with 15 bases between. CDR1 is SGDLS, CDR2 YYNGEE, per germline. There are 17 residues in the CDR3. The DNA for the CDR3 is TGTGCCAGCAGCGTAGGCGTTTGGGGTGTCACCTACAATGAGCAGTTCTTC. Protein: CASSVGVWGVTYNEQFF.

The chain recombines TRBV5-6 with TRBJ2-7, with D perhaps matching TRBD2 (5 bases). CDR1 is SGHDT and CDR2 is YYEEEE in the germline V gene. V lost 5 bases and J 3 bases, leaving 15 bases between the germline ends. The CDR3 spans 14 residues. The CDR3: CASRALGAGYEQYF. The CDR3 nucleotides read TGTGCCAGCAGAGCTCTCGGTGCGGGCTACGAGCAGTACTTC.

The table lists this clonotype with a few counts. The chain carries TRBV12-3 or TRBV12-4 and TRBJ2-5; D might be TRBD1 or TRBD2, each matching 5 bases. The CDR3 has 16 amino acids. The V end was cut by 0 bases, the J end by 7 bases, with 18 bases between. The CDR3 DNA reads TGTGCCAGCAGTTTAGCGCTTATTGGGGCCGGAGGGACCCAGTACTTC. Encoded protein: CASSLALIGAGGTQYF.

A word on this clonotype: The junction differs from germline at one of its ends, possibly a read error. The chain recombines TRBV3-1 with TRBJ2-5; D perhaps matches TRBD1 (6 bases). Germline CDR1 and CDR2: LGHDT and YNNKEL (reference sequence). This CDR3 has 17 amino acids. The DNA for the CDR3 is TGTGCCACCAGCCAAGGGGGATACGGGACACACGTCGAGACCCAGTACTTC. It codes for CATSQGGYGTHVETQYF.

The chain uses TRBV7-6 and TRBJ1-1, with a weak D call TRBD1 (6 bases). V lost 4 bases to trimming and J lost 1 base, with 13 bases between them. Per the germline V gene, CDR1 is SGHVS and CDR2 is FNYEAQ. CDR3 length equals 15 residues. The CDR3 reads CASSSVRGGNTEAFF. The CDR3 DNA reads TGTGCCAGCAGCTCAGTCAGGGGCGGGAACACTGAAGCTTTCTTT.

The table lists this clonotype with a few counts. The gene calls are TRBV11-2 and TRBJ2-1; TRBD1 agrees at 8 bases. CDR1 is SGHAT, CDR2 FQNNGV, per germline. This CDR3 has 12 residues. V shed 6 bases, J shed 15 bases, and the junction held 10 bases outside the gene matches. The CDR3, as DNA: TGTGCCAGCAGTCTGACAGGGGATTTAGGGTTCTTC. Encoded protein: CASSLTGDLGFF.

The chain recombines TRBV27 with TRBJ1-4, with a possible D match to TRBD1 (6 bases). Trimming took 0 bases from V and 4 from J, leaving 18 bases between them. The germline CDR1 and CDR2 sequences are MNHEY and SMNVEV (reference sequence). This CDR3 is 18 amino acids long. CDR3 bases: TGTGCCAGCAGTTTATCGATTCATGGGACACCTGATAATGAAAAACTGTTTTTT. Its translation: CASSLSIHGTPDNEKLFF.

V usage is TRBV27 and J usage is TRBJ2-7, with TRBD1 matching over 8 bases. V was pared by 5 bases and J by 3 bases, with 3 bases of the junction left unmatched. This CDR3 is built from 13 residues. Looked up from germline, CDR1 is MNHEY and CDR2 is SMNVEV (reference sequence). CDR3 sequence: CASSDRGGYEQYF. The DNA for the CDR3 is TGTGCCAGCAGTGACAGGGGTGGCTACGAGCAGTACTTC.

This clonotype was recorded a few times. This chain joins TRBV6-1 and TRBJ2-5; a possible D gene is TRBD1 (5 bases). Germline lookup yields CDR1 MNHNS and CDR2 SASEGT. This CDR3 has 15 amino acids. V shed 2 bases and J shed 1 base, with 11 bases lying between them. The CDR3 nucleotides read TGTGCCAGCAGTGAATGGGAAGGGGCCCAAGAGACCCAGTACTTC. Its translation is CASSEWEGAQETQYF.

The count of this clonotype is one. J is TRBJ2-5 and V is TRBV5-4; tentative D call: TRBD1 (6 bases). Germline CDR1 SGHNT, CDR2 YYREEE (reference sequence). Trimming shortened V by 3 bases and J by 2 bases, and 11 bases separated the two germline ends. This CDR3 region has 14 residues. CDR3 bases: TGTGCCAGCAGCTCCACAGGGTATCAAGAGACCCAGTACTTC. Its translation: CASSSTGYQETQYF. Based on the CDR3 plus reference TRBV5-4 and TRBJ2-5, the full variable domain is ETGVTQSPTHLIKTRGQQVTLRCSSQSGHNTVSWYQQALGQGPQFIFQYYREEENGRGNFPPRFSGLQFPNYSSELNVNALELDDSALYLCASSSTGYQETQYFGPGTRLLVL.